Sequencing of this T cell receptor beta chain was carried out in a study of identical twins. TCRdb passed the 5' RACE reads through MiXCR, listing each CDR3 protein once. This sample has just under 650,000 distinct CDR3 sequences, with just over 7% found just once. This clonotype was observed many times. The target antigen is unknown. V was cut by 5 bases and J by 1 base, with 12 bases left in between. This CDR3 contains 15 residues. Overall study results and limits: Conclusions leaned on cross-sectional statistical analysis and did not track the same donors over time. Zero-insertion analyses were open to partial confounding by invariant MAIT and iNKT cells. The study found excess low generation probability among twin-shared out-of-frame alpha sequences.

These data also formed part of another study, on yellow fever vaccine responses in identical twins.

The sequence was collected from a woman under 30 in good health. This chain uses TRBV12-3 or TRBV12-4 with TRBJ2-1, with a possible D match to TRBD2 (5 bases). Sequenced sample: PBMCs. CDR3 amino acids: CASSPRRGSYNEQFF. In nucleotides, the CDR3 is TGTGCCAGCAGTCCAAGACGGGGATCCTACAATGAGCAGTTCTTC.